The clone carrying this T cell receptor (beta chain) has a handful of counts. A library of TCRbeta sequences, prepared with unique molecular identifiers, was generated. TCRdb redid the calling of the PCR reads with MiXCR, one entry per CDR3 protein. The sample records hundreds of thousands of distinct CDR3 sequences, about 16% being singletons. The V and J ends lost 5 bases and 3 bases, in that order; junction bases with no gene match: 8. The CDR3 runs 15 residues. Germline CDR1 MGHRA, CDR2 YSYEKL. The data stem from a study of T-cell reconstitution after alpha-beta-depleted transplantation in children.

This clonotype was sampled from a human donor who donated a stem cell graft to a child with acute lymphoblastic leukemia. The starting material was PBMCs from the stem cell graft donor, obtained from the stem cell graft. The rearrangement joins TRBV4-1 to TRBJ2-3; 7 nucleotides line up with TRBD2. The CDR3 is CASSLLRRETDTQYF. Written as DNA, the CDR3 is TGCGCCAGCAGCTTACTACGGCGGGAGACAGATACGCAGTATTTT.